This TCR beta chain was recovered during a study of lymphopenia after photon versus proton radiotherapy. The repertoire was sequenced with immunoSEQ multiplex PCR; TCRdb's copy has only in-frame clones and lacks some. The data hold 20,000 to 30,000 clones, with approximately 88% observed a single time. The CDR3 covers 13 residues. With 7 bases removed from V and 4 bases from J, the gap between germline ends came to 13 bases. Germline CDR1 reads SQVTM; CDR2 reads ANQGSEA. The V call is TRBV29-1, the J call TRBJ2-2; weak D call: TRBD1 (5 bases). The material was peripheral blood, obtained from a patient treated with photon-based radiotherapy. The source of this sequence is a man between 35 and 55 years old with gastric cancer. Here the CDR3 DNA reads TGCAGCGGCAGCGACAGTATCACCGGGGAGCTGTTTTTT. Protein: CSGSDSITGELFF.